Presented here are 9 T cell receptor beta chains from one specimen sequenced in a study of read filtering for tumor transcriptome and immune sequencing. From roughly 390 ng of RNA, a library with molecular barcoded alpha/delta and beta/gamma adaptors was made. TCRdb reprocessed the reads via MiXCR and lists one record per CDR3 protein. The sample lists more than 35,000 distinct CDR3 sequences; about 15% were seen once. Sequencing was done on a sample of a population of CD138-negative cells sorted from bone marrow. These receptor sequences come from a donor aged 40 or over with multiple myeloma.

This clonotype was seen many times. This chain links TRBV4-3 with TRBJ1-1; 8 positions agree with TRBD1. With 2 bases clipped from V and 12 bases from J, the junction kept 8 bases outside the gene matches. The germline V gene has CDR1 LGHNA and CDR2 YSLEER. The CDR3 extends over 13 amino acids. The CDR3 sequence: CASSQPDREKPFF. CDR3 sequence (DNA): TGCGCCAGCAGCCAACCGGACAGGGAGAAACCTTTCTTT.

This clonotype was observed many times. The rearrangement links TRBV6-5 to TRBJ2-5, with unresolved D. In germline, CDR1 is MNHEY, CDR2 SVGAGI. V was shortened by 0 bases and J by 5 bases, with 13 bases between the two germline ends. This CDR3 contains 15 residues. The CDR3 here is CASSYSASRAETQYF. CDR3 in DNA: TGTGCCAGCAGTTACTCGGCTAGTCGGGCCGAGACCCAGTACTTC.

This clonotype was found many times. The V and J genes are TRBV4-2 and TRBJ2-7; a possible D gene is TRBD2 (6 bases). Trimming took 0 bases from V and 2 from J, leaving 14 bases between them. Germline CDR1 reads LGHNA; CDR2 reads YNFKEQ. The CDR3 consists of 16 residues. The DNA for the CDR3 is TGTGCCAGCAGCCAAGAATTCGGGACTGATACCTACGAGCAGTACTTC. Encoded protein: CASSQEFGTDTYEQYF.

A few counts support this clonotype. The chain joins TRBV7-9 to TRBJ1-1; 9 bases align to TRBD1. This CDR3 spans 14 amino acids. Unmatched junction bases numbered 5, after V lost 5 bases and J lost 4 bases. Germline V gives CDR1 SEHNR, CDR2 FQNEAQ (reference sequence). In DNA form, the CDR3 reads TGTGCCAGCAGCGCCCGGGACAGGGCCACTGAAGCTTTCTTT. Amino acid sequence: CASSARDRATEAFF.

This clonotype was detected many times. The chain uses TRBV6-6 and TRBJ1-5, with D possibly TRBD1 on 6 matching bases. Germline V lookup: CDR1 MNHNY, CDR2 SVGAGI (reference sequence). V lost 7 bases to trimming and J lost 3 bases, with 10 bases between them. The CDR3 consists of 13 residues. This chain's CDR3 is CASTDRTNQPQHF. CDR3 nucleotides: TGTGCCAGCACAGACAGGACCAATCAGCCCCAGCATTTT.

This clonotype appeared many times. The chain links TRBV20-1 to TRBJ2-3; 7 nucleotides match TRBD2. Germline V gene lookup returns CDR1 DFQATT and CDR2 SNEGSKA (reference sequence). This CDR3 is 15 amino acids long. Losses at the gene ends were 3 bases for V and 6 bases for J; bases not matched to a gene: 12. CDR3 amino acids: CSASTRGGGSDTQYF. DNA for the CDR3: TGCAGTGCTAGTACTCGCGGGGGAGGTTCTGATACGCAGTATTTT.

The gene calls are TRBV2 and TRBJ2-3; TRBD2 matches 10 bases. The CDR3 is made up of 15 amino acids. From germline, CDR1 is SNHLY and CDR2 FYNNEI. V was pared by 6 bases and J by 3 bases, with 6 bases of the junction left unmatched. The CDR3 sequence: CASRIAGGSTDTQYF. CDR3 DNA sequence: TGTGCCAGCAGGATAGCGGGGGGAAGTACAGATACGCAGTATTTT.

This clonotype was seen many times. V is TRBV5-6 and J is TRBJ2-1, with D hard to call. The CDR3 spans 11 residues. The germline V gene encodes CDR1 SGHDT and CDR2 YYEEEE. V lost 5 bases and J lost 5, with 5 bases in between. The CDR3, as DNA: TGTGCCAGCAGATTGAACAATGAGCAGTTCTTC. Protein product: CASRLNNEQFF.

By its share, this clonotype is medium-sized (0.01 to 0.1%). CDR3 bases: TGTGCCAGCAGCTCCCGCGGTGAGCAGTTCTTC. Translated, it gives CASSSRGEQFF. The chain employs TRBV7-9 and TRBJ2-1, with no clear D. Germline V CDR1 and CDR2: SEHNR, FQNEAQ (reference sequence). The length of the CDR3 is 11 residues. V was clipped by 4 bases and J by 9 bases, with 7 bases between them.